This TCR beta chain was found in a study of CD8+CD57+ T cells in acquired aplastic anemia. For the study at large: For CD4+ cells, healthy donors had an average of around 9.9 million reads. Broader study findings: Both patients and controls carried the same twenty-nine CD8+ CDR3 sequences.

Genomic DNA, the template, was used for profiling of the TCR beta VDJ and CDR3. Each CDR3 protein is one row after TCRdb ran MiXCR on the reads. Of some 220,000 distinct CDR3 sequences listed, roughly 33% are singletons. In regard to this clonotype: Its matching antigen is unknown.

Input material: sorted CD4+, CD8+, or CD8+CD57+ T cells (not recorded which) from PBMCs. The clonotype was recovered from a human donor in good health, serving as a control.

CDR3 coding DNA: TGTGCCAGCAGCCAAGCTGGGGGGCCTTACAATGAGCAGTTCTTC. Its protein product is CASSQAGGPYNEQFF. The chain employs TRBV3-1 and TRBJ2-1; D may correspond to TRBD1 or TRBD2 (6 bases each). Deletions cut 1 base from V and 4 bases from J, with 11 bases between. This CDR3 has 15 amino acids. Germline V CDR1 and CDR2: LGHDT, YNNKEL (reference sequence).